This entry lists 9 T cell receptor beta chains sequenced from one sample in a study of blood T cell repertoires in COVID-19. Generated by immunoSEQ multiplex PCR, the TCRdb table keeps only in-frame clones and is missing some. This table holds 120,000 or so clones, 65% to 85% found once. What was sequenced was peripheral blood. Receptors originate from a man aged 80 or over with active or convalescent COVID-19.

The V gene is TRBV18, the J gene TRBJ1-3; TRBD1 agrees at 7 bases. The J segment lost 0 bases and the V segment lost 6 bases, leaving 5 bases of the junction unmatched. CDR1 is KGHSH, CDR2 LQKENI, per germline. The CDR3 runs 15 residues. The CDR3, as DNA: TGTGCCAGCTCTCCTGGACAGGCCTCTGGAAACACCATATATTTT. Protein: CASSPGQASGNTIYF.

The chain couples TRBV5-8 to TRBJ2-5; D uncertain. The CDR3 is made up of 10 amino acids. Germline-derived CDR1 and CDR2 are SGHTS and YDEGEE. Trimming took off 7 bases at V and 4 bases at J, with 5 bases between the two ends. CDR3 sequence (DNA): TGTGCCAGCCGAGGAGAGACCCAGTACTTC. This codes for CASRGETQYF.

The chain is built from TRBV11-3 and TRBJ2-7; 8 bases align to TRBD1. The CDR3 is made up of 14 amino acids. Germline V gives CDR1 SGHNT, CDR2 YENEEA. V trimming: 2 bases; J trimming: 5 bases; junction bases outside the gene matches: 5. CDR3 sequence reads: CASSLPQGVNEQYF. CDR3 in DNA: TGTGCCAGCAGCTTACCACAGGGGGTGAACGAGCAGTACTTC.

This rearrangement joins TRBV4-2 to TRBJ1-2; the D is unclear. The CDR3 length is 13 residues. V was cut by 5 bases and J by 1 base, with 8 bases left in between. The germline V gene has CDR1 LGHNA and CDR2 YNFKEQ. CDR3: CASSSGSNYGYTF. CDR3 nucleotide sequence: TGTGCCAGCAGCAGTGGGAGTAACTATGGCTACACCTTC.

The gene calls are TRBV21-1 and TRBJ2-7; the table assigns TRBD1, which was not confirmed against the DNA. TRBV21-1 is shown as a pseudogene. This CDR3 contains 15 residues. The CDR3 loop reads CASSKGGQVPYEQYF. The CDR3 region has the DNA TGTGCCAGCAGCAAAGGGGGACAGGTTCCCTACGAGCAGTACTTC.

The chain links TRBV5-1 to TRBJ1-1, with 9 bases matching TRBD1. Germline CDR1 reads SGHRS; CDR2 reads YFSETQ. Unmatched junction bases numbered 3, after V lost 1 base and J lost 8 bases. CDR3 length: 13 residues. The CDR3 loop reads CASSLMGQGEAFF. Here the CDR3 DNA reads TGCGCCAGCAGCTTGATGGGACAGGGAGAAGCTTTCTTT.

This clone turned up a few times. The J gene is TRBJ2-7, the V gene TRBV14; D is perhaps TRBD2 (5 bases). The V and J ends lost 0 bases and 3 bases respectively, with 9 bases between them. The length of the CDR3 is 14 residues. In germline, CDR1 is SGHDN, CDR2 FVKESK. As DNA, the CDR3 is TGTGCCAGCAGCCAAGACAGCGGTTACTACGAGCAGTACTTC. This translates into CASSQDSGYYEQYF.

The chain carries TRBV7-9 and TRBJ2-5; TRBD2 agrees at 10 bases. Trimming cost V 5 bases and J 5 bases; bases outside gene matches: 11. This CDR3 contains 16 residues. Germline V gives CDR1 SEHNR, CDR2 FQNEAQ (reference sequence). Here the CDR3 reads CASSPRASGGGETQYF. The CDR3 bases are TGTGCCAGCAGCCCGCGTGCTAGCGGGGGTGGCGAGACCCAGTACTTC.

The rearrangement joins TRBV9 to TRBJ1-6; the match to TRBD1 covers 8 bases. The CDR3 contains 14 residues. Germline V gene lookup returns CDR1 SGDLS and CDR2 YYNGEE. J lost 5 bases, V lost 4 bases, and 2 bases had no gene match. The CDR3 protein is CASSLTGDNSPLHF. CDR3 sequence (DNA): TGTGCCAGCAGCTTGACAGGGGATAATTCACCCCTCCACTTT.